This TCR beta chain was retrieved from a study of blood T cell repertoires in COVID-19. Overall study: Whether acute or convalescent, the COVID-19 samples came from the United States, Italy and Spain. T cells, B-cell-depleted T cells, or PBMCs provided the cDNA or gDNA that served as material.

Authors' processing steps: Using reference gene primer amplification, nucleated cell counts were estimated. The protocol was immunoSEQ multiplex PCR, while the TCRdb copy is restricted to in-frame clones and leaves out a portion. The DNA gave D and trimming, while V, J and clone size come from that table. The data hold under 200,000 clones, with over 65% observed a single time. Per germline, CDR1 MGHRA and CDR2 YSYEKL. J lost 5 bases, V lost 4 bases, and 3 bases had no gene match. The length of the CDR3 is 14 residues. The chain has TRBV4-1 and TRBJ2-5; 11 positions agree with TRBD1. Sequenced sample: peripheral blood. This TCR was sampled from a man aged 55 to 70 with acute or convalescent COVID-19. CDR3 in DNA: TGCGCCAGCAGCCCACGGGACAGGGGGGAGACCCAGTACTTC. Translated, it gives CASSPRDRGETQYF.